Sequencing of this TCR beta chain was carried out in a study of identical twins (dated by TCRdb to 2016 to 2017). Regarding the study in general: To test whether fetal clonotypes persist, the study used deep sequencing on TCR alpha and beta repertoires from monozygotic twins, unrelated adults of various ages, and cord blood. To rule out contamination, the twin experiments were replicated at different times with different library preparation protocols. General study outcomes and caveats: Out-of-frame TCR alpha sharing in monozygotic twins was systematically underestimated by recombination models, whereas sharing between unrelated individuals was in agreement with the recombination models. Out-of-frame TCR alpha sequences shared between twins showed an excess of low generation-probability sequences compared with coincidental sharing between unrelated individuals. Invariant T cells such as MAIT and iNKT could partly confound zero-insertion analyses, though diverse VJ usage argued against this for most clonotypes. The excess sharing between twins in beta out-of-frame sequences was weaker because fewer shared sequences reduced the signal-to-noise ratio. Because the same donors could not be followed over many years, the conclusions relied on cross-sectional statistical analysis. Abundant cord blood beta clonotypes had fewer insertions, young adult naive repertoires showed a similar but weaker trend, and memory repertoires showed no such trend.

All donors were healthy Caucasians. Three pairs of female monozygotic twins, all aged roughly 18 to 29 years, were included in the twin cohort. Peripheral blood mononuclear cells were used as the source from which RNA for TCR libraries was isolated. The germline V and J ends show losses of 4 bases and 9 bases respectively, and no gene match explains 22 bases of the junction. CDR1 is given as SGDLS and CDR2 as YYNGEE, both from the germline V gene. The CDR3 spans 18 residues, from the cysteine through the phenylalanine. Only the CDR3 DNA stays, 54 bases, in frame from base 1. The protocol used for the library was 5' RACE. This sample was sequenced with an Illumina HiSeq 2000. Template switching added a universal primer binding site, and the final cDNA carried a unique molecular identifier that allowed TCR cDNA molecules to be counted accurately. Specific primers in the conserved constant-segment region were used to synthesize first-strand cDNA for TCR alpha and beta chains. To control for contamination, each cDNA library was double barcoded with a SMART-Mk sample barcode plus Illumina barcodes. TruSeq adapter sequences and Illumina sample barcodes were added in two successive PCR steps. The TCR alpha and beta cDNA libraries were sequenced on the Illumina HiSeq platform using custom primers. Per the source publication's procedure: Raw reads were processed with MiGEC to extract unique molecular identifiers, and MiXCR was used to determine CDR3 positions. For each individual, recombination models were inferred using an EM algorithm with the repgenHMM and IGoR tools. Shared clonotype analysis was performed with the tcR package in R, normalizing sharing by the product of cloneset sizes. To study raw recombination without the effects of thymic and clonal selection, out-of-frame nonproductive sequences were analyzed. TCRdb's own reprocessing of the public reads used fastp at Q25 and MiXCR and kept productive beta chains. Under each unique CDR3 protein, matching rows form one entry showing the most common genes and DNA. The V and J calls and clone size are TCRdb's, not the authors'. The sample yields some 630,000 distinct CDR3 sequences; just over 7% were counted once. Roughly 1.6% of the sample is held by the ten biggest clonotypes.

Of note for this clonotype: The antigen it recognizes is unknown. Per-base qualities were not stored, and no clone one base away is much larger.

This same sample was also part of a study on yellow fever vaccine responses in identical twins. As noted in the second study: According to the authors, the vaccine-induced T cell response in identical twins seemed to be partly convergent and partly specific to each individual. In the study, vaccine-responding T cell clones were precisely tracked in identical twins.

Sequencing was carried out using PBMCs. The source is a woman younger than 30 in good health. Recombination joined TRBV9 with TRBJ2-1, and TRBD1 aligns with 7 junction nucleotides. At the DNA level, the sequence is TGTGCCAGCAGCCCACTGACAGGGTCCGCGATAGGGAGTTTTGAGCAGTTCTTC. Its protein is CASSPLTGSAIGSFEQFF.